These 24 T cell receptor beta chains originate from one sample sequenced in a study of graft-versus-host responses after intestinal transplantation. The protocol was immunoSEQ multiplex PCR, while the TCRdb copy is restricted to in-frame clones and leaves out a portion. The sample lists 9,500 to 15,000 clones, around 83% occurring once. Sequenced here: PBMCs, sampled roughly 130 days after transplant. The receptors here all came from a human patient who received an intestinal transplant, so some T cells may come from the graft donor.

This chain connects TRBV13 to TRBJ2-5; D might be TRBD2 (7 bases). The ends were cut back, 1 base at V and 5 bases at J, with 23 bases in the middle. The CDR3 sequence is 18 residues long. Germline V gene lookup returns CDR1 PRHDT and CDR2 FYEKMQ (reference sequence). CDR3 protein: CASSLEGGVSGVRETQYF. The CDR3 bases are TGTGCCAGCAGCTTAGAAGGGGGGGTCAGCGGCGTCCGGGAGACCCAGTACTTC.

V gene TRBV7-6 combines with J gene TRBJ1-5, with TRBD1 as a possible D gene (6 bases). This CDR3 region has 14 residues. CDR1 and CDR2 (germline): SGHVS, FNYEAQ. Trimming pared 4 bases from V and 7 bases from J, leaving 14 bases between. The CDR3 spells CASSSTLGTQPQHF. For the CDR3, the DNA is TGTGCCAGCAGCTCGACCCTTGGGACACAGCCCCAGCATTTT.

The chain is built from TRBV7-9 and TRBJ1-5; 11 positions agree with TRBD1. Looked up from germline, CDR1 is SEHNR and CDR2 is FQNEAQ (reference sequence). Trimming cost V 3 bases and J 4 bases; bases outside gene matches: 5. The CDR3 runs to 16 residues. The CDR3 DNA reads TGTGCCAGCAGCTTGGGGACAGGGGGGAGGAATCAGCCCCAGCATTTT. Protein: CASSLGTGGRNQPQHF.

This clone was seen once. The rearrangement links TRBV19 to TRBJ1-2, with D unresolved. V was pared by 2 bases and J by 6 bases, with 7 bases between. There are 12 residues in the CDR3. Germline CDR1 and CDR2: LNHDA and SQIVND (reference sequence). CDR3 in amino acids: CASSIPPDGYTF. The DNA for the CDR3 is TGTGCCAGTAGTATACCACCGGATGGCTACACCTTC.

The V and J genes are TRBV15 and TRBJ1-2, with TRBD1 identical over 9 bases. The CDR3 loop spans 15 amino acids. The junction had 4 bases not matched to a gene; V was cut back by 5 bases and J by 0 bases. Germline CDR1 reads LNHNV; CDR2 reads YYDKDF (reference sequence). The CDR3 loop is CATSDRQGANYGYTF. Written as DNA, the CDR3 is TGTGCCACCAGCGACCGACAGGGGGCTAACTATGGCTACACCTTC. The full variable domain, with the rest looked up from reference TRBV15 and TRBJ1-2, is DAMVIQNPRYQVTQFGKPVTLSCSQTLNHNVMYWYQQKSSQAPKLLFHYYDKDFNNEADTPDNFQSRRPNTSFCFLDIRSPGLGDTAMYLCATSDRQGANYGYTFGSGTRLTVV.

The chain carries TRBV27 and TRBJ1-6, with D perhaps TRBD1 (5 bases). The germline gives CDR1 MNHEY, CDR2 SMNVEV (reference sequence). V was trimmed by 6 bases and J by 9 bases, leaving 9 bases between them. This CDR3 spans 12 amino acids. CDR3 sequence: CASRRGSSPLHF. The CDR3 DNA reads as TGTGCCAGCAGACGGGGGAGTTCACCCCTCCACTTT.

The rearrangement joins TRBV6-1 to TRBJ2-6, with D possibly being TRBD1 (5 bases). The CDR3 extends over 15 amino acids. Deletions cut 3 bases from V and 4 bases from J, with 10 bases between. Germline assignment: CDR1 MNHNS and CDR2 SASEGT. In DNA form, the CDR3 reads TGTGCCAGCAGTGAGGCAGGGTCCGGGGCCAACGTCCTGACTTTC. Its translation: CASSEAGSGANVLTF.

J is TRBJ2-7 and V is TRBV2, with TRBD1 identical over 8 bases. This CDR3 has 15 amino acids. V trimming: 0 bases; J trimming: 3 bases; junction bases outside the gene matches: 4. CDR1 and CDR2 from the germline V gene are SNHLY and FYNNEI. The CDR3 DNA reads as TGTGCCAGCAGTGAAGCCGGGACAGGCTTCTACGAGCAGTACTTC. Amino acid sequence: CASSEAGTGFYEQYF.

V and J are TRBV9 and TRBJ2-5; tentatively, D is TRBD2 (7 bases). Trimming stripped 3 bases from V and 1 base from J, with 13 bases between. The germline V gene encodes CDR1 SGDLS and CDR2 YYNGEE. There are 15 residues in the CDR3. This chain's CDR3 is CASSEDGGAQETQYF. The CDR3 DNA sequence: TGTGCCAGCAGCGAAGATGGGGGGGCCCAAGAGACCCAGTACTTC.

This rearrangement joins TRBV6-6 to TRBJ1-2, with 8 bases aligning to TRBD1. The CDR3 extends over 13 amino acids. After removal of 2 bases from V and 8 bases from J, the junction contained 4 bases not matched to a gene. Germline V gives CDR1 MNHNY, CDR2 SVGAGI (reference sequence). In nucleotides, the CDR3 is TGTGCCAGCAGTTACCGCGACAGGGGCGGCTACACCTTC. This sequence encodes CASSYRDRGGYTF.

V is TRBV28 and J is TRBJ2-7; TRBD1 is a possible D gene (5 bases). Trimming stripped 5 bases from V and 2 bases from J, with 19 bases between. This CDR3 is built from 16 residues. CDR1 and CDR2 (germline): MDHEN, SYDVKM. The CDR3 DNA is TGTGCCAGCAGTACCACCCATCAGGGTCTTACCTACGAGCAGTACTTC. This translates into CASSTTHQGLTYEQYF.

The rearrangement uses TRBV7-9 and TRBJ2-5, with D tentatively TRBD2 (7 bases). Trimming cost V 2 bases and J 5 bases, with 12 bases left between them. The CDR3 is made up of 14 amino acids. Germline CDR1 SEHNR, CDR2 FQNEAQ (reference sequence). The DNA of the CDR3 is TGTGCCAGCAGCTTACGGGGGGCCGGGGAGACCCAGTACTTC. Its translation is CASSLRGAGETQYF.

The CDR3, as DNA: TGTGCCAGCAGCAGGACCGTATCCTACGAGCAGTACTTC. This sequence encodes CASSRTVSYEQYF. V gene TRBV6-5 combines with J gene TRBJ2-7; no clear D gene. Per the germline V gene, CDR1 is MNHEY and CDR2 is SVGAGI. V lost 6 bases to trimming and J lost 1 base, with 10 bases between them. CDR3 size: 13 residues.

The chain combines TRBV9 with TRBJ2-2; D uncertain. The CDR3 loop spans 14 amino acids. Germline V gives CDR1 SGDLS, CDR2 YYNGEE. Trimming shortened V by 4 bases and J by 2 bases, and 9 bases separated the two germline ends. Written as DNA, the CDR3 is TGTGCCAGCAGCCTTGCGGTTAACACCGGGGAGCTGTTTTTT. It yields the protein CASSLAVNTGELFF.

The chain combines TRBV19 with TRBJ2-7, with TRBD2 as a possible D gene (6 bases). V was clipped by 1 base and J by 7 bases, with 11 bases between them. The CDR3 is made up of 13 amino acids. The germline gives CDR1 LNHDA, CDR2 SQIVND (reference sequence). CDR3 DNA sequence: TGTGCCAGTAGTATAGGGGGACTTTTTGAGCAGTACTTC. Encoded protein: CASSIGGLFEQYF.

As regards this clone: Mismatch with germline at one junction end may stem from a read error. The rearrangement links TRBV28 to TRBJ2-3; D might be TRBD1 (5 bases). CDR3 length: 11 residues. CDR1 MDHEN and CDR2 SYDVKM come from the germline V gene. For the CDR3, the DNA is TGTGCCAGCAGCCTCACAGGTACGCAGTATTTT. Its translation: CASSLTGTQYF.

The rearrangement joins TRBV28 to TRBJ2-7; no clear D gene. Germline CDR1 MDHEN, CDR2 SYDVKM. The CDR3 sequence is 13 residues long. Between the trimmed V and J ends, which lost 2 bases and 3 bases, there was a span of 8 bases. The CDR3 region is CASSLILNYEQYF. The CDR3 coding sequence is TGTGCCAGCAGTTTAATCTTAAACTACGAGCAGTACTTC.

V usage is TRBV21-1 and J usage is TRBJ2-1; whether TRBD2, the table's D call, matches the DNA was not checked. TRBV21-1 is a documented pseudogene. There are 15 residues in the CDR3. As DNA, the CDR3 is TGTGCCAGCAGGACCGCTAGCGGGAAGGGGAATGAGCAGTTCTTC. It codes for CASRTASGKGNEQFF.

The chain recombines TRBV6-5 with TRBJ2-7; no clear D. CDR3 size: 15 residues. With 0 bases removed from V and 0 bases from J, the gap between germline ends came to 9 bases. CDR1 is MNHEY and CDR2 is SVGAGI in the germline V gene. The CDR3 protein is CASSYSSLSSYEQYF. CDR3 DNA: TGTGCCAGCAGTTACTCGAGTCTTAGCTCCTACGAGCAGTACTTC.

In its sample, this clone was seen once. The CDR3 DNA reads as TGTGCCAGCTCAGGACAATACGGGGGGAACACTGAAGCTTTCTTT. Translating it yields CASSGQYGGNTEAFF. This chain uses TRBV18 with TRBJ1-1, with D tentatively TRBD1 (5 bases). Germline CDR1 KGHSH, CDR2 LQKENI. The CDR3 spans 15 residues. Deletions cut 5 bases from V and 1 base from J, with 14 bases between.

The CDR3 loop reads CASSLTGSYNSPLHF. The CDR3 nucleotides are TGTGCCAGCAGCTTGACAGGTTCCTATAATTCACCCCTCCACTTT. This chain joins TRBV7-3 and TRBJ1-6; weak D call: TRBD1 (6 bases). Germline V lookup: CDR1 SGHTA, CDR2 FQGTGA. The CDR3 runs to 15 residues. Trimming removed 3 bases at V and 1 base at J, with 7 bases between. Full variable domain (missing parts from reference TRBV7-3 and TRBJ1-6): GAGVSQTPSNKVTEKGKYVELRCDPISGHTALYWYRQSLGQGPEFLIYFQGTGAADDSGLPNDRFFAVRPEGSVSTLKIQRTERGDSAVYLCASSLTGSYNSPLHFGNGTRLTVT.

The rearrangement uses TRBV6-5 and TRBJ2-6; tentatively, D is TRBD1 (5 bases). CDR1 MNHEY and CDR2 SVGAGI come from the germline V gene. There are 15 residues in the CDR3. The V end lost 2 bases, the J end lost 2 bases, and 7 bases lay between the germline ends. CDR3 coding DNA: TGTGCCAGCAGTTACAGGGGAACTGGGGCCAACGTCCTGACTTTC. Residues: CASSYRGTGANVLTF.

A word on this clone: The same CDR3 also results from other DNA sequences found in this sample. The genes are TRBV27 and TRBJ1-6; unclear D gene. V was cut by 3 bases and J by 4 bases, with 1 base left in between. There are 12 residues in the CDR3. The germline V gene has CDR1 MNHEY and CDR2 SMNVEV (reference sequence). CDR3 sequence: CASSFYNSPLHF. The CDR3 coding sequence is TGTGCCAGCAGTTTTTATAATTCACCCCTCCACTTT.

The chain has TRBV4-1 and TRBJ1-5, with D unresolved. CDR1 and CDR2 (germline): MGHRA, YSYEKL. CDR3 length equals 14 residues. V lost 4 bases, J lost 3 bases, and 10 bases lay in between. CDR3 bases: TGCGCCAGCAGCCTAGACAACCTCAATCAGCCCCAGCATTTT. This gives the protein CASSLDNLNQPQHF.